The T cell receptor (beta chain) under discussion was sequenced for a study of T cells expressing NK-cell markers (dated by TCRdb to between 2020 and 2021). With respect to the entire study: TCR beta-chain repertoires were profiled in sorted CD3+CD56+NKG2C+, CD3+CD56+NKG2C- and CD3+CD56-NKG2C+ T-cell subsets from roughly eight donors. Seven of the eight sequenced donors were HCMV-seropositive and one was HCMV-seronegative. The eight sequenced donors were randomly selected healthy volunteers, three men and five women. Sequencing of the libraries produced 2 x 150 bp reads on Illumina HiSeq 2000/2500, MiSeq or NextSeq.

The research as a whole found: Those dominant clonotypes were again the most abundant among CD3+CD56-NKG2C+ cells in a handful of donors, at roughly 28.3-65%. In several donors, the dominant CD3+CD56+NKG2C+ clonotypes were found to rank among the top 10 CD8+ clonotypes and to make up 1.0-7.0% of CD8+ T cells. Whether the expanded NKG2C-expressing T cell clones were specific for HCMV antigens was left unclear.

For sequencing, an Illumina HiSeq 2000 was employed. TCR beta cDNA libraries were prepared using 5'RACE template switching, which introduced a universal primer site and unique molecular identifiers. Synthesis of cDNA was primed from the TCR beta constant segment and was followed by two consecutive PCR amplification steps. As for how the authors treated the data: MIGEC handled demultiplexing of the reads and grouping by UMI, while MiTCR was used to assemble and quantify clonotypes. To exclude erroneous sequences, only TCR cDNA sequences supported by at least two reads were retained. Downstream repertoire analysis used the tcR package, and clonotypes were matched across fractions by CDR3 nucleotide sequence plus V segment. VDJmatch was used to annotate antigen specificity against VDJdb, with one amino acid substitution allowed in CDR3. Through TCRdb reprocessing, the reads give one entry per CDR3 protein sequence; DNA is omitted. The V and J calls and clone size come from TCRdb's table, not from the authors' own analysis. The sample table holds about 670 distinct CDR3 sequences. 20% of the sample is in the top ten clones.

A count is missing, but by frequency this clonotype is medium-sized (0.01 to 0.1%). Its antigen is still unknown. The CDR3 contains 15 residues, cysteine and phenylalanine counted. No DNA was logged. Looking up the germline V gene yields CDR1 MNHEY and CDR2 SVGEGT. HCMV-specific IgG was detected in serum with a commercial ELISA kit to determine HCMV serostatus. Peripheral blood mononuclear cells were isolated from blood by Ficoll density gradient centrifugation. This TCR came from a woman aged 18 to 75 in good health. The specimen was blood T cells: a sorted CD56 or NKG2C T cell subset, CD4+ or CD8+ T cells, or bulk PBMC T cells (not recorded which). This receptor chain uses TRBV6-2 or TRBV6-3 and TRBJ2-3; TCRdb selects TRBD1, and the lack of DNA leaves this call unchecked. The CDR3 corresponds to CASSYGGGTTDTQYF.